Listed here is a single TCR beta chain. The entry originates in a study of blood T cell repertoires in COVID-19. Study details: Both acute and convalescent COVID-19 samples were obtained from the United States, Italy and Spain. In each case, the material was cDNA or gDNA derived from T cells, B-cell-depleted T cells, or PBMCs.

Original analysis: Nucleated cell counts were estimated from reference gene primer amplification. TCRdb's table, derived via immunoSEQ multiplex PCR, lists solely in-frame clones and lacks some. V and J calls and clone size are those listed in that table; D and trimming were worked out from the DNA. The sample records some 150,000 clones, roughly 74% being singletons. CDR1 and CDR2 (germline): MNHEY, SVGAGI. Trimming at V came to 10 bases and at J to 4 bases, leaving 7 bases not matched to a gene. This CDR3 is 13 amino acids long. The clonotype was recovered from a woman aged 80 or over with acute or convalescent COVID-19. The sequencing sample was made of peripheral blood. The rearrangement uses TRBV6-5 and TRBJ1-3, with 7 bases lining up with TRBD1. The CDR3 reads CAIKTGAGNTIYF. As DNA, the CDR3 is TGTGCCATCAAAACAGGGGCGGGAAACACCATATATTTT.